Listed here are 30 T cell receptor beta chains from one sample, sequenced in a study of post-analysis software for immune sequencing data. These TCRs are of unknown antigen specificity. Every TCR beta cDNA library bore unique molecular identifiers. TCRdb reprocessed the PCR reads via MiXCR and lists one record per CDR3 protein. The repertoire holds about 770,000 distinct CDR3 sequences, under 60% seen once, with approximately 5% in the top ten. Study results and limitations: Roughly five TRBV segments appeared more often in patients than in controls, and TRBV5-6, TRBV5-1 and TRBV20-1 were among these.

The sequencing input was blood. The receptors here all came from a girl between 10 and 17 years old with multiple sclerosis.

The chain employs TRBV9 and TRBJ2-5; 9 nucleotides line up with TRBD1. The tail of the sequence fits TRBJ2-7 better, so the J call may be wrong. The CDR3 is made up of 15 amino acids. Per the germline V gene, CDR1 is SGDLS and CDR2 is YYNGEE. For the CDR3, the DNA is TGTGCCAGCAGCCCCACAGGGGGCCTTTACTACGAGCAGTACTTC. Its translation: CASSPTGGLYYEQYF.

The V and J genes are TRBV7-2 and TRBJ2-3; 13 nucleotides agree with TRBD2. The ends lost 5 bases at V and 0 bases at J; junction bases unmatched: 5. This CDR3 comprises 17 residues. Germline V lookup: CDR1 SGHTA, CDR2 FQGNSA. The CDR3 region is CASSRTSGSTSTDTQYF. The CDR3 DNA sequence: TGTGCCAGCAGCCGGACTAGCGGGAGTACTAGCACAGATACGCAGTATTTT.

This chain uses TRBV6-2 or TRBV6-3 with TRBJ2-7, with 14 bases fitting TRBD2. Gene TRBJ2-5 matches the end of the DNA better, so the J call may be wrong. CDR3 size: 16 residues. The germline gives CDR1 MNHEY, CDR2 SVGEGT. CDR3 in amino acids: CASSEGLAGDRETQYF. The DNA of the CDR3 is TGTGCCAGCAGTGAGGGACTAGCGGGAGATCGTGAGACCCAGTACTTC.

About this clonotype itself: At one boundary the junction diverges from the germline segment, which might be a read error. The chain has TRBV7-9 and TRBJ1-1, with D possibly being TRBD1 (6 bases). CDR1 and CDR2 from the germline V gene are SEHNR and FQNEAQ (reference sequence). CDR3 length: 14 amino acids. The CDR3 reads CAGSLRARGTEAFF. In DNA, the CDR3 is TGTGCCGGCAGCTTAAGGGCCAGGGGCACTGAAGCTTTCTTT.

The CDR3 spells CSASPETVDTQYF. CDR3 sequence (DNA): TGCAGTGCTAGCCCAGAGACCGTGGATACGCAGTATTTT. V is TRBV20-1 and J is TRBJ2-3; no reliable D call. In germline, CDR1 is DFQATT, CDR2 SNEGSKA (reference sequence). CDR3 size: 13 residues. The V and J ends lost 3 bases and 6 bases respectively, with 13 bases between them.

The genes are TRBV7-3 and TRBJ2-1, with D tentatively TRBD2 (7 bases). The CDR3 sequence is 17 residues long. The germline V gene encodes CDR1 SGHTA and CDR2 FQGTGA. Trimming shortened V by 4 bases and J by 3 bases, and 19 bases separated the two germline ends. CDR3 sequence reads: CASSSAGGAVGYNEQFF. DNA for the CDR3: TGTGCCAGCAGCTCAGCTGGGGGGGCGGTCGGCTACAATGAGCAGTTCTTC.

This clonotype appeared a few times. V is TRBV6-6 and J is TRBJ2-3; tentative D call: TRBD2 (8 bases). V gave up 10 bases and J gave up 6 bases, with 23 bases separating them. The germline CDR1 and CDR2 sequences are MNHNY and SVGAGI (reference sequence). This CDR3 comprises 15 residues. The CDR3 DNA reads as TGTGCCACAGGGGGACGGGAGGGATTGAAGGATACGCAGTATTTT. Residues: CATGGREGLKDTQYF.

The V gene is TRBV24-1, the J gene TRBJ2-4; D gene unclear. The tail of the sequence fits TRBJ2-5 better, so the J call may be wrong. The CDR3 loop spans 12 amino acids. Germline CDR1 KGHDR, CDR2 SFDVKD. The CDR3 here is CATSMGVETQYF. CDR3 coding DNA: TGTGCCACCAGTATGGGCGTGGAGACCCAGTACTTC.

This chain uses TRBV27 with TRBJ2-1; 11 bases line up with TRBD2. Germline CDR1 MNHEY, CDR2 SMNVEV (reference sequence). This CDR3 is built from 16 residues. The V and J ends lost 5 bases and 6 bases, in that order; junction bases with no gene match: 9. The CDR3 DNA reads TGTGCCAGCAGTCCCCTCCTAGCGGGGGGTCTCAATGAGCAGTTCTTC. This gives the protein CASSPLLAGGLNEQFF.

This clonotype was detected only a few times. CDR3: CASSFLDSYNSPLHF. In DNA, the CDR3 is TGTGCCAGCAGTTTCCTGGACAGCTATAATTCACCCCTCCACTTT. The chain links TRBV27 to TRBJ1-6, with D maybe TRBD1 (6 bases). V was trimmed by 3 bases and J by 3 bases, leaving 9 bases between them. Germline CDR1 is MNHEY and CDR2 is SMNVEV (reference sequence). The CDR3 length is 15 residues.

The CDR3 nucleotides are TGCAGTGCTAGAGGGACAGGGCTTAGCACAGATACGCAGTATTTT. Translation gives CSARGTGLSTDTQYF. V and J are TRBV20-1 and TRBJ2-3, with TRBD1 matching 8 bases. The germline gives CDR1 DFQATT, CDR2 SNEGSKA (reference sequence). V dropped 1 base and J dropped 0; count of bases not matched to a gene: 3. The CDR3 contains 15 residues.

The sample holds a few counts of this clonotype. CDR3 sequence: CASSSTAGYYEQYF. DNA for the CDR3: TGTGCCAGCAGCTCAACAGCGGGTTACTACGAGCAGTACTTC. This chain links TRBV7-9 with TRBJ2-7; tentatively, D is TRBD2 (6 bases). Between the trimmed V and J ends, which lost 4 bases and 3 bases, there was a span of 13 bases. CDR1 is SEHNR, CDR2 FQNEAQ, per germline (reference sequence). The CDR3 runs to 14 residues. Together with reference TRBV7-9 and TRBJ2-7, the CDR3 gives the full variable domain: DTGVSQNPRHKITKRGQNVTFRCDPISEHNRLYWYRQTLGQGPEFLTYFQNEAQLEKSRLLSDRFSAERPKGSFSTLEIQRTEQGDSAMYLCASSSTAGYYEQYFGPGTRLTVT.

The chain joins TRBV6-5 to TRBJ2-5, with D hard to call. The CDR3 covers 16 residues. The germline V and J ends were trimmed by 1 base and 3 bases, with 15 bases remaining between them. In germline, CDR1 is MNHEY, CDR2 SVGAGI. In DNA, the CDR3 is TGTGCCAGCAGTTACTACGGCCCTCCGAGGAAAGAGACCCAGTACTTC. Translated: CASSYYGPPRKETQYF.

The CDR3 spells CASTLRSGAGHPYEQYF. In DNA form, the CDR3 reads TGTGCCAGCACCCTTAGGAGCGGAGCGGGGCACCCCTACGAGCAGTACTTC. The chain recombines TRBV12-3 or TRBV12-4 with TRBJ2-5, with 7 positions matching TRBD2. The DNA end is a closer match to TRBJ2-7, so the J assignment may be wrong. The CDR3 is 17 residues long.

With regard to this clonotype: One end of the junction does not line up with germline, which may come from a read error. V is TRBV7-8 and J is TRBJ2-7; 13 nucleotides agree with TRBD2. Germline V CDR1 and CDR2: SGHVS, FQNEAQ. The CDR3 covers 14 residues. CDR3 bases: TGTGCCGGCAGCTTGGGACTAGCGGGATTCGAGCAGTACTTC. This translates into CAGSLGLAGFEQYF.

Only a few counts were recorded for this clonotype. The chain recombines TRBV24-1 with TRBJ2-1; 10 bases are a match to TRBD2. The CDR3 totals 17 residues. The trim removed 5 bases at V and 2 bases at J, leaving 8 bases unmatched. Germline V CDR1 and CDR2: KGHDR, SFDVKD. The CDR3 sequence: CATSATQREGPYNEQFF. CDR3 nucleotide sequence: TGTGCCACCAGTGCCACTCAGCGGGAGGGCCCCTACAATGAGCAGTTCTTC.

This rearrangement joins TRBV29-1 to TRBJ2-5, with TRBD2 matching over 9 bases. V lost 3 bases, J lost 5 bases, and 4 bases stayed unmatched. The germline V gene has CDR1 SQVTM and CDR2 ANQGSEA. The CDR3 totals 13 residues. CDR3 DNA: TGCAGCGTTGAGGGACTAGCTGAGGAGACCCAGTACTTC. Its protein is CSVEGLAEETQYF.

This chain uses TRBV11-2 with TRBJ2-3; D tentatively fits TRBD1 or TRBD2 (5 bases each). This CDR3 is built from 15 residues. CDR1 and CDR2 (germline): SGHAT, FQNNGV. V gave up 5 bases and J gave up 3 bases, with 15 bases separating them. DNA for the CDR3: TGTGCCAGCAGCCTCCGGGACGGCCGGACAGATACGCAGTATTTT. Encoded protein: CASSLRDGRTDTQYF.

The chain uses TRBV28 and TRBJ2-3; TRBD1 agrees at 8 bases. This CDR3 has 17 residues. Germline CDR1 is MDHEN and CDR2 is SYDVKM. V dropped 5 bases and J dropped 2; count of bases not matched to a gene: 12. The CDR3 bases are TGTGCCAGCAGTCGCCCAGGGGGCGGTCGGTTCACAGATACGCAGTATTTT. Amino acids: CASSRPGGGRFTDTQYF.

The DNA of the CDR3 is TGTGCCAGCAGCCAGGGGACCGGGCTAGCGGGAGATGAGCAGTTCTTC. As protein: CASSQGTGLAGDEQFF. The rearrangement uses TRBV12-3 or TRBV12-4 and TRBJ2-1; TRBD2 agrees at 10 bases. The trim removed 6 bases at V and 8 bases at J, leaving 13 bases unmatched. The CDR3 spans 16 residues.

V and J are TRBV30 and TRBJ2-3; D remains ambiguous. V was cut by 0 bases and J by 4 bases, with 8 bases left in between. This CDR3 has 13 residues. Germline CDR1 is GTSNPN and CDR2 is SVGIG (reference sequence). CDR3: CAWSVLMADTQYF. The CDR3 region has the DNA TGTGCCTGGAGTGTACTTATGGCAGATACGCAGTATTTT.

This clonotype was seen a handful of times. The chain recombines TRBV29-1 with TRBJ1-2, with D perhaps matching TRBD1 (6 bases). This CDR3 spans 17 amino acids. V was clipped by 0 bases and J by 5 bases, with 22 bases between them. Germline-derived CDR1 and CDR2 are SQVTM and ANQGSEA. In DNA, the CDR3 is TGCAGCGTTGAAGATTTCACGGGGGCCGATTTACGATATGGCTACACCTTC. Encoded protein: CSVEDFTGADLRYGYTF.

Regarding this clonotype: At one end the junction does not follow the germline gene, possibly because of a read error. The chain carries TRBV5-1 and TRBJ1-4, with D uncertain. The CDR3 length is 13 residues. Germline CDR1 reads SGHRS; CDR2 reads YFSETQ. The CDR3 here is CVSSGQRNEKLFF. In DNA, the CDR3 is TGCGTCAGCAGTGGGCAGAGAAATGAAAAACTGTTTTTT.

This clonotype showed up just a few times. The junction departs from germline at one end; a sequencing error may be responsible. The rearrangement uses TRBV11-2 and TRBJ2-3; possible D gene TRBD2, 6 bases. The germline V gene has CDR1 SGHAT and CDR2 FQNNGV. This CDR3 contains 15 residues. CDR3 region: CTSSLLGGDGDTQYF. In DNA, the CDR3 is TGTACCAGCAGCCTCCTGGGGGGAGACGGGGATACGCAGTATTTT.

V gene TRBV7-2 combines with J gene TRBJ2-1; 10 nucleotides agree with TRBD2. CDR3 size: 18 residues. The V and J ends lost 9 bases and 0 bases, in that order; junction bases with no gene match: 14. The V gene's germline CDR1 is SGHTA and CDR2 FQGNSA. In nucleotides, the CDR3 is TGTGCCAGTCGCCCTTGGACTAGCGGTCTTTTCTCCTACAATGAGCAGTTCTTC. Protein: CASRPWTSGLFSYNEQFF.

V is TRBV7-6 and J is TRBJ2-1, with D possibly being TRBD1 or TRBD2 (5 bases each). The V gene's germline CDR1 is SGHVS and CDR2 FNYEAQ. This CDR3 region has 13 residues. V lost 2 bases to trimming and J lost 9 bases, with 11 bases between them. The CDR3 here is CASSLPGAVEQFF. The CDR3 nucleotides read TGTGCCAGCAGCTTACCCGGGGCAGTTGAGCAGTTCTTC.

The chain joins TRBV12-5 to TRBJ2-7; no reliable D call. This CDR3 contains 12 residues. The V end lost 6 bases, the J end lost 2 bases, and 8 bases lay between the germline ends. Germline V lookup: CDR1 LGHNT, CDR2 FRNRAP. CDR3 sequence (DNA): TGTGCTAGTGGACTGGGAACCTACGAGCAGTACTTC. Translated: CASGLGTYEQYF. The variable domain in full, completed from reference TRBV12-5 and TRBJ2-7, reads DARVTQTPRHKVTEMGQEVTMRCQPILGHNTVFWYRQTMMQGLELLAYFRNRAPLDDSGMPKDRFSAEMPDATLATLKIQPSEPRDSAVYFCASGLGTYEQYFGPGTRLTVT.

CDR3 sequence reads: CASSFRNSRGYTF. In DNA form, the CDR3 reads TGTGCCAGCAGTTTCCGAAACAGTCGTGGCTACACCTTC. This sequence joins TRBV27 and TRBJ1-2; the D is unclear. The ends were cut back, 3 bases at V and 7 bases at J, with 12 bases in the middle. In germline, CDR1 is MNHEY, CDR2 SMNVEV (reference sequence). The CDR3 contains 13 residues.

The J gene is TRBJ2-3, the V gene TRBV15; 7 bases fit TRBD1. V shed 4 bases, J shed 4 bases, and the junction held 5 bases outside the gene matches. This CDR3 spans 14 amino acids. Per the germline V gene, CDR1 is LNHNV and CDR2 is YYDKDF (reference sequence). The CDR3 sequence: CATSTGQASDTQYF. CDR3 DNA: TGTGCCACCAGCACCGGACAGGCCTCAGATACGCAGTATTTT.

This clonotype is a singleton in its sample. The rearrangement uses TRBV2 and TRBJ2-5, with D possibly TRBD1 on 6 matching bases. The CDR3 sequence is 14 residues long. The V end was cut by 6 bases, the J end by 5 bases, with 16 bases between. Germline CDR1 and CDR2: SNHLY and FYNNEI. For the CDR3, the DNA is TGTGCCAGCAGGGTAGACAGGCCATTGGAGACCCAGTACTTC. As protein: CASRVDRPLETQYF.